These 30 T cell receptor beta chains were all obtained from the same sample, sequenced in a study of PD-1 blockade in classical Hodgkin lymphoma. Every patient had relapsed following autologous stem cell transplantation, and cohorts differed in brentuximab vedotin exposure. Clones were sequenced by immunoSEQ multiplex PCR, and TCRdb holds only the in-frame ones, with some missing. The data contain approximately 44,000 clones, about 74% of them singletons. Sequenced material: peripheral blood mononuclear cells (PBMCs), taken at baseline. These receptors all come from a human donor with classical Hodgkin lymphoma.

The sample holds one count of this clone. V and J are TRBV30 and TRBJ2-7; D might be TRBD1 (5 bases). Germline CDR1 is GTSNPN and CDR2 is SVGIG (reference sequence). V dropped 0 bases and J dropped 3 bases, with 9 bases sitting between them. The CDR3 covers 13 residues. The CDR3, as DNA: TGTGCCTGGAGTGTAGACAGTATCTACGAGCAGTACTTC. This codes for CAWSVDSIYEQYF. Together with reference TRBV30 and TRBJ2-7, the CDR3 gives the full variable domain: SQTIHQWPATLVQPVGSPLSLECTVEGTSNPNLYWYRQAAGRGLQLLFYSVGIGQISSEVPQNLSASRPQDRQFILSSKKLLLSDSGFYLCAWSVDSIYEQYFGPGTRLTVT.

The rearrangement links TRBV28 to TRBJ1-3; D not certain. Germline-derived CDR1 and CDR2 are MDHEN and SYDVKM. CDR3 length equals 15 residues. V was cut by 3 bases and J by 2 bases, with 11 bases left in between. CDR3 in DNA: TGTGCCAGCAGTTTTAGGGAGTCGGCTGGAAACACCATATATTTT. It codes for CASSFRESAGNTIYF.

By share, this clone counts as medium-sized. In the same sample, other DNA sequences code for this CDR3. This rearrangement joins TRBV4-1 to TRBJ1-1; D is unresolved. In germline, CDR1 is MGHRA, CDR2 YSYEKL. The V end lost 6 bases, the J end lost 4 bases, and 9 bases lay between the germline ends. This CDR3 has 12 amino acids. CDR3 nucleotides: TGCGCCAGCAGGAGTAGAAGCACTGAAGCTTTCTTT. This encodes CASRSRSTEAFF.

The rearrangement uses TRBV18 and TRBJ2-5, with 10 bases aligning to TRBD1. V trimming: 3 bases; J trimming: 3 bases; junction bases outside the gene matches: 7. The CDR3 spans 16 residues. Germline CDR1 reads KGHSH; CDR2 reads LQKENI. CDR3 nucleotides: TGTGCCAGCTCACCGACAGGGGGCGTTGTTAAAGAGACCCAGTACTTC. Translated, it gives CASSPTGGVVKETQYF.

The V call is TRBV7-2, the J call TRBJ1-1; D ambiguous. Germline V gene sequence: CDR1 SGHTA, CDR2 FQGNSA. The V gene lost 5 bases and the J gene lost 5 bases, with 12 bases spanning the gap. CDR3 length equals 13 residues. The CDR3 nucleotides read TGTGCCAGCAGCCTCGCCTCCTGGACTGAAGCTTTCTTT. This encodes CASSLASWTEAFF.

J is TRBJ2-7 and V is TRBV4-1, with D perhaps assigned TRBD1 or TRBD2 (6 bases each). The germline V and J ends were trimmed by 1 base and 0 bases, with 13 bases remaining between them. Germline V gives CDR1 MGHRA, CDR2 YSYEKL. This CDR3 region has 16 residues. CDR3 loop: CASSQGGGTSSYEQYF. CDR3 bases: TGCGCCAGCAGCCAAGGGGGCGGGACAAGCTCCTACGAGCAGTACTTC.

CDR3 amino acids: CASSLEGGYNEQFF. The CDR3 DNA reads as TGCGCCAGCAGCTTGGAAGGGGGTTACAATGAGCAGTTCTTC. The J gene is TRBJ2-1, the V gene TRBV5-1; perhaps TRBD1 as D (6 bases). V dropped 0 bases and J dropped 4 bases, with 8 bases sitting between them. Germline-derived CDR1 and CDR2 are SGHRS and YFSETQ. This CDR3 region has 14 residues. Drawing the rest from reference TRBV5-1 and TRBJ2-1, the complete variable domain is KAGVTQTPRYLIKTRGQQVTLSCSPISGHRSVSWYQQTPGQGLQFLFEYFSETQRNKGNFPGRFSGRQFSNSRSEMNVSTLELGDSALYLCASSLEGGYNEQFFGPGTRLTVL.

A few counts support this clone. J is TRBJ1-2 and V is TRBV6-5; 8 bases agree with TRBD1. Germline V gene lookup returns CDR1 MNHEY and CDR2 SVGAGI. V trimming: 5 bases; J trimming: 8 bases; junction bases outside the gene matches: 4. CDR3 size: 12 residues. The CDR3 loop reads CASSPTGVGYTF. The CDR3 region has the DNA TGTGCCAGCAGTCCGACAGGGGTGGGCTACACCTTC.

The J gene is TRBJ1-1, the V gene TRBV28; D is unresolved. This CDR3 has 14 residues. CDR1 is MDHEN and CDR2 is SYDVKM in the germline V gene. The ends were cut back, 5 bases at V and 1 base at J, with 11 bases in the middle. This CDR3 reads CASSVPDRNTEAFF. The CDR3 DNA is TGTGCCAGCAGTGTTCCCGATCGGAACACTGAAGCTTTCTTT.

This clone appeared a single time. The rearrangement uses TRBV7-9 and TRBJ1-1; D perhaps matches TRBD1 (5 bases). Trimming pared 3 bases from V and 5 bases from J, leaving 16 bases between. Germline-derived CDR1 and CDR2 are SEHNR and FQNEAQ (reference sequence). This CDR3 is built from 15 residues. The CDR3 region is CASSLVPGRETEAFF. The CDR3 nucleotides are TGTGCCAGCAGCTTGGTGCCAGGGAGGGAGACTGAAGCTTTCTTT. Based on the CDR3 plus reference TRBV7-9 and TRBJ1-1, the full variable domain is DTGVSQNPRHKITKRGQNVTFRCDPISEHNRLYWYRQTLGQGPEFLTYFQNEAQLEKSRLLSDRFSAERPKGSFSTLEIQRTEQGDSAMYLCASSLVPGRETEAFFGQGTRLTVV.

The gene calls are TRBV7-8 and TRBJ1-5; D ambiguous. The CDR3 extends over 14 amino acids. Trimming cost V 1 base and J 3 bases, with 7 bases left between them. From germline, CDR1 is SGHVS and CDR2 FQNEAQ. This CDR3 is CASSLVQTNQPQHF. CDR3 nucleotides: TGTGCCAGCAGCTTAGTACAGACCAATCAGCCCCAGCATTTT.

The chain employs TRBV7-2 and TRBJ1-5; D is unclear. CDR3 length: 15 residues. The ends were cut back, 3 bases at V and 4 bases at J, with 13 bases in the middle. Germline loops: CDR1 SGHTA, CDR2 FQGNSA. CDR3 loop: CASSLSAGNNQPQHF. The CDR3 DNA reads TGTGCCAGCAGCTTGTCCGCCGGGAATAATCAGCCCCAGCATTTT.

The chain has TRBV6-6 and TRBJ2-7, with D perhaps being TRBD1 or TRBD2 (5 bases each). V was shortened by 5 bases and J by 2 bases, with 10 bases between the two germline ends. The CDR3 covers 13 residues. Germline CDR1 MNHNY, CDR2 SVGAGI (reference sequence). The chain's CDR3 is CASSREGPYEQYF. The CDR3 DNA sequence: TGTGCCAGCAGTCGCGAGGGACCCTACGAGCAGTACTTC.

The count of this clone is one. The J gene is TRBJ2-1, the V gene TRBV27; the D gene is possibly TRBD1 (5 bases). The V end lost 5 bases, the J end lost 3 bases, and 14 bases lay between the germline ends. The CDR3 is 15 residues long. Germline CDR1 MNHEY, CDR2 SMNVEV (reference sequence). This CDR3 reads CASSPPGHHYNEQFF. Written as DNA, the CDR3 is TGTGCCAGCAGTCCCCCCGGACACCACTACAATGAGCAGTTCTTC.

The count of this clone is one. The chain joins TRBV28 to TRBJ2-5; 9 nucleotides line up with TRBD2. CDR3 length: 17 residues. Germline loops: CDR1 MDHEN, CDR2 SYDVKM. Trimming removed 6 bases from V and 4 bases from J; junction bases left unmatched: 15. CDR3 bases: TGTGCCAGCAGCTGGGGTAGCGGGAGTTTTAGTCTAGAGACCCAGTACTTC. Encoded protein: CASSWGSGSFSLETQYF. The entire variable domain, with the rest obtained from reference TRBV28 and TRBJ2-5, is as follows: DVKVTQSSRYLVKRTGEKVFLECVQDMDHENMFWYRQDPGLGLRLIYFSYDVKMKEKGDIPEGYSVSREKKERFSLILESASTNQTSMYLCASSWGSGSFSLETQYFGPGTRLLVL.

The DNA for the CDR3 is TGTGCCAGCAGACCTGACCCGACAGGGACAGGCTACACCTTC. It yields the protein CASRPDPTGTGYTF. The V call is TRBV27, the J call TRBJ1-2; 7 bases map to TRBD1. Germline trimming cut 6 bases from V and 8 bases from J; bases unmatched to any gene: 12. The germline gives CDR1 MNHEY, CDR2 SMNVEV (reference sequence). The CDR3 loop spans 14 amino acids.

V and J are TRBV2 and TRBJ1-5; 9 nucleotides line up with TRBD1. The CDR3 loop spans 15 amino acids. The V and J ends lost 5 bases and 5 bases, in that order; junction bases with no gene match: 7. Germline values: CDR1 SNHLY, CDR2 FYNNEI. CDR3 sequence reads: CASSFGQGWYQPQHF. The CDR3 region has the DNA TGTGCCAGCAGTTTTGGACAGGGGTGGTATCAGCCCCAGCATTTT.

The chain couples TRBV2 to TRBJ1-5; D gene unclear. V was shortened by 4 bases and J by 7 bases, with 17 bases between the two germline ends. The length of the CDR3 is 15 residues. Germline V gene sequence: CDR1 SNHLY, CDR2 FYNNEI. The CDR3 coding sequence is TGTGCCAGCAGTGTTTATCAGGACCCGGGGCAGCCCCAGCATTTT. This sequence encodes CASSVYQDPGQPQHF.

This clone was counted only a few times. V and J are TRBV18 and TRBJ1-5; D is possibly TRBD1 (6 bases). Trimming cost V 6 bases and J 0 bases, with 9 bases left between them. This CDR3 contains 14 residues. Germline V lookup: CDR1 KGHSH, CDR2 LQKENI. CDR3 coding DNA: TGTGCCAGCTCTCAGGGGTATAGCAATCAGCCCCAGCATTTT. It is translated as CASSQGYSNQPQHF.

The chain joins TRBV6-6 to TRBJ2-3; no reliable D call. Per germline, CDR1 MNHNY and CDR2 SVGAGI (reference sequence). CDR3 size: 12 residues. Trimming removed 6 bases at V and 0 bases at J, with 4 bases between. CDR3 loop: CASSGSTDTQYF. CDR3 coding DNA: TGTGCCAGCAGCGGTAGCACAGATACGCAGTATTTT.

Written as DNA, the CDR3 is TGTGCCAGCAGCCCCGGGGGGACAGGGGACCCAGCTTTGTACTTC. Encoded protein: CASSPGGTGDPALYF. The rearrangement uses TRBV28 and TRBJ2-7, with 10 positions matching TRBD1. Germline values: CDR1 MDHEN, CDR2 SYDVKM. J lost 12 bases, V lost 6 bases, and 17 bases had no gene match. This CDR3 is 15 amino acids long.

The gene calls are TRBV19 and TRBJ2-1; D is perhaps TRBD1 (5 bases). Germline CDR1 and CDR2: LNHDA and SQIVND (reference sequence). The ends were cut back, 4 bases at V and 7 bases at J, with 11 bases in the middle. This CDR3 region has 13 residues. CDR3 loop: CASSTYQGNEQFF. CDR3 DNA: TGTGCCAGTAGTACTTATCAGGGTAATGAGCAGTTCTTC.

The rearrangement joins TRBV7-9 to TRBJ2-3, with TRBD1 matching over 9 bases. The ends lost 4 bases at V and 2 bases at J; junction bases unmatched: 13. This CDR3 has 18 amino acids. Per germline, CDR1 SEHNR and CDR2 FQNEAQ (reference sequence). The CDR3 loop reads CASSSSRYRGRPTDTQYF. CDR3 bases: TGTGCCAGCAGCTCCTCTAGGTACAGGGGGCGCCCCACAGATACGCAGTATTTT.

The rearrangement uses TRBV28 and TRBJ1-5, with D tentatively TRBD1 (6 bases). CDR1 and CDR2 (germline): MDHEN, SYDVKM. The CDR3 is 16 amino acids. Trimming took 2 bases from V and 3 from J, leaving 14 bases between them. CDR3 nucleotide sequence: TGTGCCAGCAGTTTAAGTGGGGGGCCAACCAATCAGCCCCAGCATTTT. It translates to CASSLSGGPTNQPQHF.

This clone was seen only a few times. This sequence joins TRBV5-1 and TRBJ2-3, with D possibly being TRBD1 or TRBD2 (5 bases each). Between the trimmed V and J ends, which lost 6 bases and 0 bases, there was a span of 8 bases. Germline CDR1 reads SGHRS; CDR2 reads YFSETQ. The CDR3 spans 13 residues. The CDR3 DNA reads TGCGCCAGCATGGGGGTTAGCACAGATACGCAGTATTTT. Translated, it gives CASMGVSTDTQYF.

The chain uses TRBV27 and TRBJ2-6; TRBD1 might be the D (6 bases). Germline assignment: CDR1 MNHEY and CDR2 SMNVEV (reference sequence). The CDR3 contains 16 residues. Trimming pared 10 bases from V and 0 bases from J, leaving 16 bases between. The CDR3 bases are TGTGCCACCGCCGGACAGAGCAGCTCTGGGGCCAACGTCCTGACTTTC. Translated, it gives CATAGQSSSGANVLTF.

This clone was picked up one time. This rearrangement joins TRBV30 to TRBJ2-7, with unresolved D. Germline V gene lookup returns CDR1 GTSNPN and CDR2 SVGIG (reference sequence). The ends were cut back, 4 bases at V and 2 bases at J, with 12 bases in the middle. The CDR3 has 13 amino acids. The CDR3 DNA is TGTGCCTGGAATCAGCAGGAGCCCTACGAGCAGTACTTC. This gives the protein CAWNQQEPYEQYF.

V usage is TRBV4-1 and J usage is TRBJ2-3; 9 nucleotides line up with TRBD2. From germline, CDR1 is MGHRA and CDR2 YSYEKL. V shed 8 bases, J shed 3 bases, and the junction held 12 bases outside the gene matches. This CDR3 has 16 residues. In DNA form, the CDR3 reads TGCGCCAGCGCCTTCCGTAGCGGGAGCTCGACAGATACGCAGTATTTT. Its translation is CASAFRSGSSTDTQYF.

The genes are TRBV10-3 and TRBJ1-3; D is possibly TRBD1 (6 bases). The CDR3 runs to 15 residues. Germline V lookup: CDR1 ENHRY, CDR2 SYGVKD. With 6 bases removed from V and 1 base from J, the gap between germline ends came to 13 bases. The CDR3 nucleotides read TGTGCCATCAGGCAGTCTACAGGGTCTGGAAACACCATATATTTT. Translated: CAIRQSTGSGNTIYF.

This clone was seen only a few times. CDR3 bases: TGTGCCAGCAGAGCCGGACCTAGCAATCAGCCCCAGCATTTT. Protein: CASRAGPSNQPQHF. The J gene is TRBJ1-5, the V gene TRBV7-8, with unresolved D. This CDR3 is 14 amino acids long. Germline V gene lookup returns CDR1 SGHVS and CDR2 FQNEAQ. V lost 6 bases to trimming and J lost 0 bases, with 9 bases between them.